This section outlines one T cell receptor (beta chain) sequence together with its context. Generated by immunoSEQ multiplex PCR, the TCRdb table keeps only in-frame clones and is missing some. This repertoire shows fewer than 600,000 clones, roughly three quarters found once; its top ten account for 13%. The V and J ends lost 2 bases and 7 bases, in that order; junction bases with no gene match: 9. The CDR3 is 16 amino acids. Germline-derived CDR1 and CDR2 are MDHEN and SYDVKM. For unsorted samples, genomic DNA was extracted from roughly 95 million PBMCs. The data belong to a study of shared clonotypes between healthy human individuals.

This chain uses TRBV28 with TRBJ1-5; 9 bases are shared with TRBD1. Sequencing used PBMCs. The TCR originated in a woman aged 40 to 50 in good health. Some clones in this sample may be carry-over from other donors' samples. CDR3 in DNA: TGTGCCAGCAGTTTAGGAACCGGGACAGGGATCCAGCCCCAGCATTTT. It translates to CASSLGTGTGIQPQHF. Filled out from reference TRBV28 and TRBJ1-5, the complete variable domain reads DVKVTQSSRYLVKRTGEKVFLECVQDMDHENMFWYRQDPGLGLRLIYFSYDVKMKEKGDIPEGYSVSREKKERFSLILESASTNQTSMYLCASSLGTGTGIQPQHFGDGTRLSIL.